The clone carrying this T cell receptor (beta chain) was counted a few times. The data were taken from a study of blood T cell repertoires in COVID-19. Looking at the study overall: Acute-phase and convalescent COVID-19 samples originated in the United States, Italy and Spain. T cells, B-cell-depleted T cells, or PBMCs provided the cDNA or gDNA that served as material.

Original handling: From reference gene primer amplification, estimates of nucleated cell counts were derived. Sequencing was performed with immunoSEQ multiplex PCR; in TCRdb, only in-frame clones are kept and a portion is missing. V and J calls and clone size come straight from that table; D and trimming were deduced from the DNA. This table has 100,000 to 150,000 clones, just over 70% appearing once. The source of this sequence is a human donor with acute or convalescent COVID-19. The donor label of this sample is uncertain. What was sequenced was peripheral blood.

CDR3 protein: CASSLSGARGYTF. CDR3 sequence (DNA): TGTGCCAGCAGCTTATCAGGGGCGCGTGGCTACACCTTC. The chain recombines TRBV7-2 with TRBJ1-2; a possible D gene is TRBD1 (6 bases). The germline V and J ends were trimmed by 2 bases and 7 bases, with 11 bases remaining between them. Germline V gene lookup returns CDR1 SGHTA and CDR2 FQGNSA. This CDR3 is built from 13 residues. Combining the CDR3 with reference TRBV7-2 and TRBJ1-2 gives the whole variable domain GAGVSQSPSNKVTEKGKDVELRCDPISGHTALYWYRQSLGQGLEFLIYFQGNSAPDKSGLPSDRFSAERTGGSVSTLTIQRTQQEDSAVYLCASSLSGARGYTFGSGTRLTVV.